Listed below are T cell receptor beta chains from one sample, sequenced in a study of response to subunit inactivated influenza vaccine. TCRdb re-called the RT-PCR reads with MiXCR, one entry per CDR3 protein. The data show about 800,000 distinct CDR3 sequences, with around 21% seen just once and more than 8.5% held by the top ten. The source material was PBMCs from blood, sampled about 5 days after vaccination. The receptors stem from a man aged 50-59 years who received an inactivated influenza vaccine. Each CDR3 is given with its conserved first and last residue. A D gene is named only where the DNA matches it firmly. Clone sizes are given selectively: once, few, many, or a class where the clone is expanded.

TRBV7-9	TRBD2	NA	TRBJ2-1	TGTGCCAGCAGCTCCCGAGGACTAGCGGGGGGTGGTAATGAGCAGTTCTTC	CASSSRGLAGGGNEQFF
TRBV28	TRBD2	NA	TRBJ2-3	TGTGCCAGCAGTTTAAGTTTACGGACTAGCGGAGGAGCAGATACGCAGTATTTT	CASSLSLRTSGGADTQYF
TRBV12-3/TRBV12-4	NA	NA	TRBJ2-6	TGTGCCAGCGGTCCGGGTTCCTCTGGGGCCAACGTCCTGACTTTC	CASGPGSSGANVLTF
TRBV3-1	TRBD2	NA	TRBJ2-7	TGTGCCAGCAGCCAAGTTGCCGGGAGGGCGATTGAGCAGTACTTC	CASSQVAGRAIEQYF
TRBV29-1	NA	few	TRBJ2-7	TGCAGCGTTCTCGGACAGTACTACGAGCAGTACTTC	CSVLGQYYEQYF
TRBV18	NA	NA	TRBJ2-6	TGTGCCAGCTCACCAGCGACTGGGGCCAACGTCCTGACTTTC	CASSPATGANVLTF
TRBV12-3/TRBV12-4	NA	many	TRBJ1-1	TGTGCCAGCAGTTTACGAGGAGGGCGCACTGAAGCTTTCTTT	CASSLRGGRTEAFF
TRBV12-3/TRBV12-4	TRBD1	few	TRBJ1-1	TGTGCCAGCACCCGATATCAGGGGGGTACTGAAGCTTTCTTT	CASTRYQGGTEAFF
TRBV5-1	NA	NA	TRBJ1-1	TGCGCCAGCAGCTTGGAACCGGGTTGGACTGAAGCTTTCTTT	CASSLEPGWTEAFF
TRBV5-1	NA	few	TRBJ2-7	TGCGCCAGCAGCCCGGAGGGGTTCCGAAGCTCCTACGAGCAGTACTTC	CASSPEGFRSSYEQYF
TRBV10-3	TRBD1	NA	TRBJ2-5	TGTGCCACGACAGGGAATCAAGAGACCCAGTACTTC	CATTGNQETQYF
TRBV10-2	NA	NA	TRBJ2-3	TGCGCCAGCAGTGATGTGGTAGAAGATACGCAGTATTTT	CASSDVVEDTQYF
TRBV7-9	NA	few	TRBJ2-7	TGTGCCAGCAGCCGTGGGGGGACCCTCCTCGAGCAGTACTTC	CASSRGGTLLEQYF
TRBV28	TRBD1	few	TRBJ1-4	TGTGCCAGCAAGGGACAGGAATTAACAACTAATGAAAAACTGTTTTTT	CASKGQELTTNEKLFF
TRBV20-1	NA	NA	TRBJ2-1	TGCAGTGCTAGTCGCCCCGGGACACTAACCTACAATGAGCAGTTCTTC	CSASRPGTLTYNEQFF
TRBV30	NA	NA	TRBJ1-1	TGTGCCTGGAGTTCAGGCCGGGGTAGTGAAGCTTTCTTT	CAWSSGRGSEAFF
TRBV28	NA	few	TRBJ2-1	TGTGCCAGCAGTTTATACCCACCTCTGCGGAACTCCTACAATGAGCAGTTCTTC	CASSLYPPLRNSYNEQFF
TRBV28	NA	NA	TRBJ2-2	TGTGCCAGCAGTTACGGACCAACGGTCCCCGGGGAGCTGTTTTTT	CASSYGPTVPGELFF
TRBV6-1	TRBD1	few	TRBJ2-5	TGTGCCAGCAGGGACAGGGATTCGGAGACCCAGTACTTC	CASRDRDSETQYF
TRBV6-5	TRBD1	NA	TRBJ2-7	TGTGCCAGCAGTTACCGCGACAGGGTCGGTGGAAACGTCCACGAGCAGTACTTC	CASSYRDRVGGNVHEQYF
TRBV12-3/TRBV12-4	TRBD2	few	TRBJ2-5	TGTGCCAGCAGTTGGCGTCCCGGGACTAGCGGCCAAGAGACCCAGTACTTC	CASSWRPGTSGQETQYF
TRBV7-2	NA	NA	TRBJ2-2	TGTGCCAGCAGCTTACCGACTACCGGGGAGCTGTTTTTT	CASSLPTTGELFF
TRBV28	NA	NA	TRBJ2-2	TGTGCCAGCAAAACTCCAGGGGCCGCGCTGACCGGGGAGCTGTTTTTT	CASKTPGAALTGELFF
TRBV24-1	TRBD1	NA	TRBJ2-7	TGTGCCACCAGTGATCGGACAGGGCGGGAGCAGTACTTC	CATSDRTGREQYF
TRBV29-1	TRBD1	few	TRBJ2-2	TGCAGCGGCGCAGGGGGCCCAAACACCGGGGAGCTGTTTTTT	CSGAGGPNTGELFF
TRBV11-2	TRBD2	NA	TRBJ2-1	TGTGCCAGCAGCTTACGACTAGCGGGAGAGGTATCCTACAATGAGCAGTTCTTC	CASSLRLAGEVSYNEQFF
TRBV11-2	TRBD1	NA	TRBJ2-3	TGTGCCAGCAGACCAACGGGGACAGGGTATTTGGATACGCAGTATTTT	CASRPTGTGYLDTQYF
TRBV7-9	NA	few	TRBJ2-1	TGTGCCACCTCAGCCCTGTATCAGTTCTTC	CATSALYQFF
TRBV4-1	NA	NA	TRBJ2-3	TGCGCCAGCAGCCGTTTTCCGGGGGCTGGCACAGATACGCAGTATTTT	CASSRFPGAGTDTQYF
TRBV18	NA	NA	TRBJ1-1	TGTGCCAGCTCACCATTAGTGGGCTTTGAAGCTTTCTTT	CASSPLVGFEAFF
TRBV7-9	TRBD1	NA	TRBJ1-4	TGTGCCAGCAGTCCCGGGACAGGGGGCACTAATGAAAAACTGTTTTTT	CASSPGTGGTNEKLFF
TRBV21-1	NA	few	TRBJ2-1	TGTGCCAGCAGCACCCTAGGGACAGGGTCGTACAATGAGCAGTTCTTC	CASSTLGTGSYNEQFF
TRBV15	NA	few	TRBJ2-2	TGTGCCACCAGCCCCCCCGGTACGAACACCGGGGAGCTGTTTTTT	CATSPPGTNTGELFF
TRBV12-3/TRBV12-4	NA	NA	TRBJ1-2	TGTGCCAGCAGTTTAAACCTCCCGGCCAGGACGTATGGCTACACCTTC	CASSLNLPARTYGYTF
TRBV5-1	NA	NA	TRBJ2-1	TGCGCCAGCAGCTTGGGGCAGGAATCCTACAATGAGCAGTTCTTC	CASSLGQESYNEQFF
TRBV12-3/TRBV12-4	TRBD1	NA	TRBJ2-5	TGTGCCAGCAGTCGGACAGGGGGGACAGAGACCCAGTACTTC	CASSRTGGTETQYF
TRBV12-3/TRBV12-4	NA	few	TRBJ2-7	TGTGCCAGCAGCCCGCGTAGGTACGAGCAGTACTTC	CASSPRRYEQYF
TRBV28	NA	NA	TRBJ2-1	TGTGCCAGCAGTTTAGCACCCCGAGAAGCCGATTACTTAACCTACAATGAGCAGTTCTTC	CASSLAPREADYLTYNEQFF
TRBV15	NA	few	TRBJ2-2	TGTGCCACCAGCACAGCCGGGGAGCTGTTTTTT	CATSTAGELFF
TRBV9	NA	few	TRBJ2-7	TGTGCCAGCAGCGTAGAGGGCGGATACTCCTACGAGCAGTACTTC	CASSVEGGYSYEQYF
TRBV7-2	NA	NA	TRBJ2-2	TGTGCCAGCAGCTTATTTCTAAGCCCCGGGGAGCTGTTTTTT	CASSLFLSPGELFF
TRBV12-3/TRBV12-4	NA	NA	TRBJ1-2	TGTGCCAGCAGTTTCCTGGCAAGGGGGAACTATGGCTACACCTTC	CASSFLARGNYGYTF
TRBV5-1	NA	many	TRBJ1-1	TGCGCCAGCAGCTTGGAAACGAACACTGAAGCTTTCTTT	CASSLETNTEAFF
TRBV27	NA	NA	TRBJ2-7	TGTGCCAGCAGTTTAACGGGTAGGGTAGCCTACGAGCAGTACTTC	CASSLTGRVAYEQYF
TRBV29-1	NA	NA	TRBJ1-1	TGCAGCGTTGAGGGGCAGGGCTCGTTGGCTTTCTTT	CSVEGQGSLAFF
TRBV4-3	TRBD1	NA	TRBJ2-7	TGCGCCAGCAGCCAAGATACCAGGGGGCACTACGAGCAGTACTTC	CASSQDTRGHYEQYF
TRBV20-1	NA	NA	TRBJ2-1	TGCAGTGCTAGAGATTTTGGGTCCCTCAATGAGCAGTTCTTC	CSARDFGSLNEQFF
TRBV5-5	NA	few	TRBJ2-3	TGTGCCAGCAGTACGCGGGGGCCCACAGATACGCAGTATTTT	CASSTRGPTDTQYF